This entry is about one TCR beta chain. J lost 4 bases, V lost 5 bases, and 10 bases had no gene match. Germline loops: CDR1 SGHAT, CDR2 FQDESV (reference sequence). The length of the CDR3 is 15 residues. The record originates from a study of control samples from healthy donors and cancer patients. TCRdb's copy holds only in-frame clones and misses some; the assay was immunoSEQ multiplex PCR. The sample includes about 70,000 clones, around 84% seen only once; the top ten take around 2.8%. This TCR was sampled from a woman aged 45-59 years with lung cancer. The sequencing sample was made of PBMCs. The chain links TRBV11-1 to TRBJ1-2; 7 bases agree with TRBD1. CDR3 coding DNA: TGTGCCAGCAGCCTAACTGACAGGGACCCCTATGGCTACACCTTC. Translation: CASSLTDRDPYGYTF. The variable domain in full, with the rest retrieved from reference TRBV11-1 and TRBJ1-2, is EAEVAQSPRYKITEKSQAVAFWCDPISGHATLYWYRQILGQGPELLVQFQDESVVDDSQLPKDRFSAERLKGVDSTLKIQPAELGDSAMYLCASSLTDRDPYGYTFGSGTRLTVV.